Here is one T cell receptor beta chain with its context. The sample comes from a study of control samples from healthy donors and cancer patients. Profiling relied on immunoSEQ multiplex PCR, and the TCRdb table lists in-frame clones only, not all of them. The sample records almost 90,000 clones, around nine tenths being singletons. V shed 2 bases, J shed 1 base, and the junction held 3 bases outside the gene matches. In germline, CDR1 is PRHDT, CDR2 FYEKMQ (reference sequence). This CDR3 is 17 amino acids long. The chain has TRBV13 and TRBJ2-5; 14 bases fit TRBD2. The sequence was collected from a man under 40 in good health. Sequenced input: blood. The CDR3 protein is CASSLRTSGGFQETQYF. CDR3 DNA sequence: TGTGCCAGCAGCTTAAGGACTAGCGGGGGGTTCCAAGAGACCCAGTACTTC.